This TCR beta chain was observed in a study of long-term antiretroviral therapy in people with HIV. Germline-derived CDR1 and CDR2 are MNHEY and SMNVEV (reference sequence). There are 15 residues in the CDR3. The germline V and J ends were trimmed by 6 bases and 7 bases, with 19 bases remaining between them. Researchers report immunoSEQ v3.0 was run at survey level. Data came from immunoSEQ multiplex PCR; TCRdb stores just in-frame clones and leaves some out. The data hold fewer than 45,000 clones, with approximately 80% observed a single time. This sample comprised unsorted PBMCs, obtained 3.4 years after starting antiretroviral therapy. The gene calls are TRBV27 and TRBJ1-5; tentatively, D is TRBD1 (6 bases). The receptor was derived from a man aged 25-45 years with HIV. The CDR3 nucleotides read TGTGCCAGCAGCCCCTTCGGGGGCCCCGCCCAGCCCCAGCATTTT. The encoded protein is CASSPFGGPAQPQHF.